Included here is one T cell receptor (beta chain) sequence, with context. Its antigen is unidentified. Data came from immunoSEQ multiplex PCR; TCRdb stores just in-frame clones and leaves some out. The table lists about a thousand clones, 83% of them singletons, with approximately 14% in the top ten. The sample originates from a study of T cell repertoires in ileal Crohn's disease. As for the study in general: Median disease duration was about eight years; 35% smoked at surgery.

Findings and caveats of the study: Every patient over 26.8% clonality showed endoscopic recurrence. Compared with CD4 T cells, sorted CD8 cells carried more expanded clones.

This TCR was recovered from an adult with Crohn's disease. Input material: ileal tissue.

CDR3 nucleotides: TGTGCCAGCAGCTCTCGGGGGGGCGGAGATACGCAGTATTTT. It codes for CASSSRGGGDTQYF. This chain connects TRBV7-3 to TRBJ2-3, with TRBD2 identical over 8 bases. This CDR3 contains 14 residues. V shed 4 bases, J shed 5 bases, and the junction held 5 bases outside the gene matches. The germline V gene has CDR1 SGHTA and CDR2 FQGTGA.